The source of this T cell receptor (beta chain) is a study of shared clonotypes between healthy human individuals. Study background: The cohort had two women and a few men, ages 18 to 49.

Unsorted samples used about 90 million PBMCs for genomic DNA. Here immunoSEQ multiplex PCR was the method, and the copy in TCRdb shows in-frame clones only, minus some. The sample shows about 530,000 clones, 60% to 80% of them seen only once. The CDR3 has 14 amino acids. The germline V gene encodes CDR1 SGHAT and CDR2 FQNNGV. The sequencing input was PBMCs. This receptor was obtained from a woman between 35 and 50 years old in good health. Some clones in this sample may be carry-over from other donors' samples. This chain uses TRBV11-2 with TRBJ2-5; the D gene is possibly TRBD1 (5 bases). Gene TRBJ2-7 matches the end of the DNA better, so the J call may be wrong. CDR3 DNA sequence: TGTGCCAGCAGCTTTGGGGCCGACTCCTACGAGCAGTACTTC. Encoded protein: CASSFGADSYEQYF.